The 20 T cell receptor beta chains below all came from one sample that was sequenced in a study of beta chain features in type 1 diabetes. Overall study results and limits: People with Type 1 diabetes carried modestly yet significantly shorter TCRB CDR3s in all four CD4+ subsets.

Isolated RNA was reverse transcribed in full, so expressed TCRB transcripts were sequenced. Generated by immunoSEQ multiplex PCR, the TCRdb table keeps only in-frame clones and is missing some. The sample lists 400,000 or so clones, around 13% occurring once. These receptors have no known antigen. Sample: naive CD4+ T cells from blood. The receptor set was obtained from a woman between 18 and 29 years old with type 1 diabetes.

J is TRBJ1-4 and V is TRBV7-2; a possible D gene is TRBD1 (5 bases). V was shortened by 5 bases and J by 3 bases, with 13 bases between the two germline ends. Germline CDR1 is SGHTA and CDR2 is FQGNSA. The CDR3 contains 15 residues. The CDR3 nucleotides read TGTGCCAGCAGCCGCCAGGGTCAGTCTAATGAAAAACTGTTTTTT. As protein: CASSRQGQSNEKLFF. The whole variable domain, filled in from reference TRBV7-2 and TRBJ1-4, reads GAGVSQSPSNKVTEKGKDVELRCDPISGHTALYWYRQSLGQGLEFLIYFQGNSAPDKSGLPSDRFSAERTGGSVSTLTIQRTQQEDSAVYLCASSRQGQSNEKLFFGSGTQLSVL.

This clone turned up a few times. The chain carries TRBV27 and TRBJ1-2; 7 bases map to TRBD1. The V gene end was trimmed by 4 bases and the J gene end by 2 bases; junction bases not matched to a gene: 7. From germline, CDR1 is MNHEY and CDR2 SMNVEV (reference sequence). The CDR3 covers 15 residues. CDR3 loop: CASSSPLTGNYGYTF. In nucleotides, the CDR3 is TGTGCCAGCAGTTCCCCCCTGACAGGGAACTATGGCTACACCTTC.

The chain couples TRBV4-2 to TRBJ2-2; TRBD2 matches 9 bases. This CDR3 comprises 16 residues. J lost 0 bases, V lost 6 bases, and 5 bases had no gene match. Germline CDR1 and CDR2: LGHNA and YNFKEQ. The DNA of the CDR3 is TGTGCCAGCAGTCTCCTAGCGGGGTCGAACACCGGGGAGCTGTTTTTT. This codes for CASSLLAGSNTGELFF.

Comments on this clone: The sample has other DNA sequences that encode this CDR3 too. The J gene is TRBJ2-2, the V gene TRBV7-9; no clear D gene. CDR3 length equals 14 residues. Per the germline V gene, CDR1 is SEHNR and CDR2 is FQNEAQ (reference sequence). Trimming stripped 0 bases from V and 5 bases from J, with 7 bases between. The CDR3 sequence is CASSLARGTGELFF. CDR3 coding DNA: TGTGCCAGCAGCTTAGCACGCGGAACCGGGGAGCTGTTTTTT. The complete variable domain, with remaining parts taken from reference TRBV7-9 and TRBJ2-2, reads DTGVSQNPRHKITKRGQNVTFRCDPISEHNRLYWYRQTLGQGPEFLTYFQNEAQLEKSRLLSDRFSAERPKGSFSTLEIQRTEQGDSAMYLCASSLARGTGELFFGEGSRLTVL.

This clone was detected only a few times. This chain joins TRBV4-1 and TRBJ2-3; TRBD2 is a possible D gene (5 bases). V lost 1 base and J lost 4, with 9 bases in between. This CDR3 has 14 residues. Germline CDR1 MGHRA, CDR2 YSYEKL. The CDR3: CASSQGSAADTQYF. CDR3 sequence (DNA): TGCGCCAGCAGCCAAGGGTCAGCGGCAGATACGCAGTATTTT.

This clone turned up a few times. The genes are TRBV11-2 and TRBJ2-5; D is perhaps TRBD2 (6 bases). This CDR3 is built from 13 residues. Germline V CDR1 and CDR2: SGHAT, FQNNGV. V lost 0 bases and J 13 bases, leaving 15 bases between the germline ends. The CDR3, as DNA: TGTGCCAGCAGCTTAGAAGGGCCTAGCGCCCGGTACTTC. This encodes CASSLEGPSARYF.

This clone was picked up a small number of times. V usage is TRBV30 and J usage is TRBJ1-5; D is ambiguous. The CDR3 runs to 13 residues. Trimming removed 5 bases at V and 3 bases at J, with 11 bases between. Looked up from germline, CDR1 is GTSNPN and CDR2 is SVGIG (reference sequence). CDR3 coding DNA: TGTGCCTGGTCAGTTACATTCAATCAGCCCCAGCATTTT. Translated, it gives CAWSVTFNQPQHF. Full variable domain (rest looked up from reference TRBV30 and TRBJ1-5): SQTIHQWPATLVQPVGSPLSLECTVEGTSNPNLYWYRQAAGRGLQLLFYSVGIGQISSEVPQNLSASRPQDRQFILSSKKLLLSDSGFYLCAWSVTFNQPQHFGDGTRLSIL.

The chain couples TRBV5-4 to TRBJ1-2, with a possible D match to TRBD1 (6 bases). There are 15 residues in the CDR3. The germline CDR1 and CDR2 sequences are SGHNT and YYREEE (reference sequence). The V and J ends lost 4 bases and 0 bases respectively, with 13 bases between them. CDR3 nucleotides: TGTGCCAGCAGCGCCGAACAGGGAACTAACTATGGCTACACCTTC. Translation gives CASSAEQGTNYGYTF.

V is TRBV10-3 and J is TRBJ2-6; TRBD1 aligns across 9 bases. CDR1 is ENHRY, CDR2 SYGVKD, per germline. This CDR3 spans 16 amino acids. The trim removed 10 bases at V and 0 bases at J, leaving 7 bases unmatched. CDR3 sequence: CATGDRDNSGANVLTF. In DNA, the CDR3 is TGTGCCACCGGGGACAGGGACAACTCTGGGGCCAACGTCCTGACTTTC.

This clone has just a few counts. V usage is TRBV7-8 and J usage is TRBJ2-1; TRBD2 matches 10 bases. The germline V gene has CDR1 SGHVS and CDR2 FQNEAQ. Trimming cost V 2 bases and J 0 bases; bases outside gene matches: 7. CDR3 size: 18 residues. CDR3 in amino acids: CASSLPQLAGTSYNEQFF. CDR3 nucleotides: TGTGCCAGCAGCTTACCACAACTAGCGGGGACCTCCTACAATGAGCAGTTCTTC.

The chain combines TRBV29-1 with TRBJ2-7; 14 bases align to TRBD2. V lost 0 bases, J lost 5 bases, and 15 bases stayed unmatched. The V gene's germline CDR1 is SQVTM and CDR2 ANQGSEA. The CDR3 is 19 residues long. In DNA form, the CDR3 reads TGCAGCGTTGAAGAGTCGGACACCGGGACTAGCGGGAGAGGCCACGAGCAGTACTTC. It codes for CSVEESDTGTSGRGHEQYF.

This clone was found a few times. The chain carries TRBV28 and TRBJ2-1; D call uncertain. CDR3 length: 14 residues. Germline V gene lookup returns CDR1 MDHEN and CDR2 SYDVKM. Between the trimmed V and J ends, which lost 5 bases and 5 bases, there was a span of 13 bases. CDR3 DNA sequence: TGTGCCAGCAGTCAGATTCTTCTAGACAATGAGCAGTTCTTC. This codes for CASSQILLDNEQFF.

The chain links TRBV19 to TRBJ1-5; D might be TRBD1 (6 bases). Trimming left V 8 bases short and J 3 bases short, with 11 bases between. The CDR3 totals 13 residues. Looked up from germline, CDR1 is LNHDA and CDR2 is SQIVND (reference sequence). CDR3 residues: CASSGGTNQPQHF. Here the CDR3 DNA reads TGTGCCAGTTCGGGGGGCACCAATCAGCCCCAGCATTTT.

This clone has a handful of counts. This chain connects TRBV7-9 to TRBJ2-1; 8 bases are a match to TRBD2. The CDR3 covers 16 residues. With V trimmed by 5 bases and J by 3 bases, 9 bases remained unmatched. CDR1 SEHNR and CDR2 FQNEAQ come from the germline V gene (reference sequence). The CDR3 here is CASSPMAGGVYNEQFF. The CDR3 DNA follows: TGTGCCAGCAGCCCAATGGCGGGGGGAGTCTACAATGAGCAGTTCTTC.

This clone was counted between two and nine times. This chain links TRBV10-3 with TRBJ2-1; 10 bases match TRBD2. CDR3 length: 14 amino acids. Germline loops: CDR1 ENHRY, CDR2 SYGVKD. The V segment lost 6 bases and the J segment 7 bases; nucleotides outside the gene matches: 6. In DNA form, the CDR3 reads TGTGCCATCAGCACCAGCGGGGGGGCGAATGAGCAGTTCTTC. Residues: CAISTSGGANEQFF.

The J gene is TRBJ1-5, the V gene TRBV19; D ambiguous. Trimming left V 5 bases short and J 1 base short, with 12 bases between. Germline-derived CDR1 and CDR2 are LNHDA and SQIVND (reference sequence). The CDR3 is made up of 15 amino acids. CDR3 sequence: CASSGVKRSNQPQHF. CDR3 sequence (DNA): TGTGCCAGTAGTGGAGTCAAAAGGAGCAATCAGCCCCAGCATTTT.

The chain employs TRBV29-1 and TRBJ1-2; 12 bases are a match to TRBD1. The junction had 4 bases not matched to a gene; V was cut back by 4 bases and J by 4 bases. The germline gives CDR1 SQVTM, CDR2 ANQGSEA. There are 14 residues in the CDR3. The DNA of the CDR3 is TGCAGCGTTGGGGACAGGGGGCTCTCCTATGGCTACACCTTC. Its translation: CSVGDRGLSYGYTF.

In its sample, this clone was seen a few times. V usage is TRBV2 and J usage is TRBJ2-5; possible D gene TRBD2, 5 bases. Trimming shortened V by 2 bases and J by 2 bases, and 9 bases separated the two germline ends. The CDR3 is made up of 14 amino acids. Germline V lookup: CDR1 SNHLY, CDR2 FYNNEI. The CDR3 nucleotides are TGTGCCAGCAGTGAACTCCTAGCTCAAGAGACCCAGTACTTC. The encoded protein is CASSELLAQETQYF.

This clone was seen more than once but under ten times. The CDR3 DNA reads as TGTGCCAGCAGCTCCAATACAGTCGCCGGGGAGCTGTTTTTT. Protein sequence: CASSSNTVAGELFF. V and J are TRBV9 and TRBJ2-2; D ambiguous. Looked up from germline, CDR1 is SGDLS and CDR2 is YYNGEE. V lost 4 bases and J lost 6, with 13 bases in between. This CDR3 comprises 14 residues.

This clone has only a few counts. This sequence joins TRBV30 and TRBJ1-3; unclear D gene. Germline CDR1 GTSNPN, CDR2 SVGIG (reference sequence). Trimming took 1 base from V and 0 from J, leaving 16 bases between them. The CDR3 runs 17 residues. The CDR3 sequence is CAWSEYAEVVSGNTIYF. For the CDR3, the DNA is TGTGCCTGGAGTGAGTATGCTGAGGTCGTCTCTGGAAACACCATATATTTT. The full variable domain, its missing parts supplied by reference TRBV30 and TRBJ1-3, is SQTIHQWPATLVQPVGSPLSLECTVEGTSNPNLYWYRQAAGRGLQLLFYSVGIGQISSEVPQNLSASRPQDRQFILSSKKLLLSDSGFYLCAWSEYAEVVSGNTIYFGEGSWLTVV.